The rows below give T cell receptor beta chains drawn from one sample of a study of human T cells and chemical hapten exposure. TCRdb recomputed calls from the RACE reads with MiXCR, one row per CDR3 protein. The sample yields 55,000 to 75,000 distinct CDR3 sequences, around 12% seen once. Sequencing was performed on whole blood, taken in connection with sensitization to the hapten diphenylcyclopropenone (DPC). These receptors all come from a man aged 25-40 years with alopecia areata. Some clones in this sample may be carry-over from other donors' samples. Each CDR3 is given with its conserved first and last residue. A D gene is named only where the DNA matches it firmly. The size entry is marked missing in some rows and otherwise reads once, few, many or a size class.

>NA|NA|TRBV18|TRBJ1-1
TGTGCCAGCTCACCTCTCGAGCCTGAAGCTTTCTTT
CASSPLEPEAFF
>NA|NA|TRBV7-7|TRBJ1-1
TGTGCCAGCAGCCCAGACCCAGGGAACACTGAAGCTTTCTTT
CASSPDPGNTEAFF
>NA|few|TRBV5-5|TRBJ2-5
TGTGCCAGCAGCCTCCAAATTCAAGAGACCCAGTACTTC
CASSLQIQETQYF
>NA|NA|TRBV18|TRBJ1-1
TGTGCCAGCTCACCACAGGGGACTGAAGCTTTCTTT
CASSPQGTEAFF
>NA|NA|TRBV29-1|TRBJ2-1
TGCAGCGTTGCATTCTGGGGGACCACCAATGAGCAGTTCTTC
CSVAFWGTTNEQFF
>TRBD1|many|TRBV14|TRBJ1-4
TGTGCCAGCAGCCTTGCCGGGACAGGATATGAAAAACTGTTTTTT
CASSLAGTGYEKLFF
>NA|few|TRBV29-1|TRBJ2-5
TGCAGCGTTGAAGTTCCCCGGTGGAGACAAAGCATTTTTCAAGAGACCCAGTACTTC
CSVEVPRWRQSIFQETQYF
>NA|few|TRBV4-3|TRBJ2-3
TGCGCCAGCAGCCAAGATCCGTCGGGGACGATTACAGATACGCAGTATTTT
CASSQDPSGTITDTQYF
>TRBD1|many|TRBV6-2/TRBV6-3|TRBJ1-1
TGTGCCAGCAGGACAGGGGGCACTGAAGCTTTCTTT
CASRTGGTEAFF
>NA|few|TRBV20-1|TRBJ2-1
TGCAGTGCTAGAGGGCAAAGGACGATATTAGGCGGTGAGCAGTTCTTC
CSARGQRTILGGEQFF